This TCR beta chain was sequenced in a study of blood T cell repertoires in COVID-19. Study processing details: Researchers report that nucleated cell counts were estimated from reference gene primer amplification. Clones were sequenced by immunoSEQ multiplex PCR, and TCRdb holds only the in-frame ones, with some missing. V, J and clone size were drawn from that table, and D and trimming were deduced from the DNA. The table has 80,000 or so clones, 80% seen once. The sequenced sample was peripheral blood. The sequence was collected from a woman in her seventies with acute or convalescent COVID-19.

CDR3 in amino acids: CASSSGGYGYTF. The CDR3 coding sequence is TGCGCCAGCAGCTCCGGGGGCTATGGCTACACCTTC. The chain uses TRBV5-1 and TRBJ1-2, with D perhaps TRBD1 (5 bases). Germline assignment: CDR1 SGHRS and CDR2 YFSETQ. V was cut by 3 bases and J by 4 bases, with 7 bases left in between. The CDR3 runs to 12 residues.